The entry below describes one T cell receptor (beta chain). It was healthy bone marrow donors who served as donors. PCR primers comprised 60 Vbeta and 13 Jbeta primers. Some clones are missing from TCRdb's copy, which holds only in-frame ones; the method was immunoSEQ multiplex PCR. The table includes some 130,000 clones, around 77% detected once. This sample was taken from a study of cytomegalovirus exposure and HLA in healthy donors. The sample comprised PBMCs. This sequence originates from a man aged 25-40 years in good health and CMV-seronegative.

The CDR3 region is CASSLTSVGAWQFF. DNA for the CDR3: TGTGCCAGCAGTTTAACGAGCGTGGGTGCCTGGCAGTTCTTC. The chain combines TRBV28 with TRBJ2-1; no definite D call. Germline V gene sequence: CDR1 MDHEN, CDR2 SYDVKM. Trimming removed 2 bases at V and 12 bases at J, with 17 bases between. The CDR3 has 14 amino acids.